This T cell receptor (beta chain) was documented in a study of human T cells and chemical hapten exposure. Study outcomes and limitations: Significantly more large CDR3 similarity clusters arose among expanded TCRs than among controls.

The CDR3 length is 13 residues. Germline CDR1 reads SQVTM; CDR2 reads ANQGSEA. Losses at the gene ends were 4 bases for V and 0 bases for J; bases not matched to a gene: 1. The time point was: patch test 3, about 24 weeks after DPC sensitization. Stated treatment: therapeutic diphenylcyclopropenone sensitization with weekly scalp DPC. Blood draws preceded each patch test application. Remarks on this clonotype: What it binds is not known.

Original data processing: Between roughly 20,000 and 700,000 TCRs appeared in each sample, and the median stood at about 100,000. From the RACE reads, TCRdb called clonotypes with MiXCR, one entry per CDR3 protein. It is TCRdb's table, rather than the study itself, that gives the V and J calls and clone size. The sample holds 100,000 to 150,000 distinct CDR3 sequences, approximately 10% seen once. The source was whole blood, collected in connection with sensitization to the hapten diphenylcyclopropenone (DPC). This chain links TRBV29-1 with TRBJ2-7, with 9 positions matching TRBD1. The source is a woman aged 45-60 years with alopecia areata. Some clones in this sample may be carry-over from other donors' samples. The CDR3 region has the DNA TGCAGCGTTGGACAGGGGGACTCCTACGAGCAGTACTTC. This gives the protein CSVGQGDSYEQYF.